This entry lists 20 T cell receptor beta chains sequenced from one sample in a study of identical twins. One entry per CDR3 protein, called by TCRdb with MiXCR from the 5' RACE reads. The data show around 680,000 distinct CDR3 sequences, 8% to 9% seen once. These data were also reused for a study on yellow fever vaccine responses in identical twins.

The specimen sequenced was PBMCs. Receptors originate from a woman aged 18-30 years in good health.

This clonotype has just a few counts. The chain couples TRBV12-3 or TRBV12-4 to TRBJ1-5, with a possible D match to TRBD1 (6 bases). Trimming left V 3 bases short and J 6 bases short, with 9 bases between. The CDR3 totals 13 residues. DNA for the CDR3: TGTGCCAGCAGTTTTGCCAGGGGTCAGCCCCAGCATTTT. Translated: CASSFARGQPQHF.

This clonotype was detected many times. This chain connects TRBV12-3 or TRBV12-4 to TRBJ1-5; D is perhaps TRBD1 (6 bases). Trimming shortened V by 5 bases and J by 6 bases, and 14 bases separated the two germline ends. The CDR3 covers 14 residues. The chain's CDR3 is CASSLTGPGQPQHF. CDR3 DNA sequence: TGTGCCAGCAGTCTAACAGGGCCAGGTCAGCCCCAGCATTTT.

This clonotype was picked up many times. The J gene is TRBJ2-7, the V gene TRBV29-1; the D call may be TRBD1 or TRBD2 (5 bases each). In germline, CDR1 is SQVTM, CDR2 ANQGSEA. V shed 5 bases and J shed 6 bases, with 17 bases lying between them. The CDR3 sequence is 13 residues long. Here the CDR3 DNA reads TGCAGCGTTCTGAGGGGCGGTGGAGGCGAGCAGTACTTC. Amino acids: CSVLRGGGGEQYF.

This clonotype has more than one count but fewer than ten. CDR3 residues: CASSNDGRAKNIQYF. CDR3 DNA sequence: TGTGCCAGCAGTAATGATGGCCGGGCCAAAAACATTCAGTACTTC. The J gene is TRBJ2-4, the V gene TRBV2; D uncertain. This CDR3 contains 15 residues. Germline CDR1 is SNHLY and CDR2 is FYNNEI. V lost 5 bases and J 1 base, leaving 12 bases between the germline ends.

This chain connects TRBV14 to TRBJ1-2; 7 nucleotides align to TRBD1. Trimming at V came to 1 base and at J to 1 base, leaving 6 bases not matched to a gene. The CDR3 sequence is 16 residues long. Germline lookup yields CDR1 SGHDN and CDR2 FVKESK. CDR3 DNA: TGTGCCAGCAGCCAAGTCGACAGGGAGCTTAACTATGGCTACACCTTC. It yields the protein CASSQVDRELNYGYTF.

V gene TRBV7-2 combines with J gene TRBJ2-5; the D gene is possibly TRBD2 (7 bases). Trimming cost V 8 bases and J 5 bases, with 15 bases left between them. Germline assignment: CDR1 SGHTA and CDR2 FQGNSA. This CDR3 comprises 13 residues. The CDR3 sequence: CASRGAQMETQYF. The CDR3 DNA reads as TGTGCCAGCCGGGGGGCGCAAATGGAGACCCAGTACTTC.

V usage is TRBV20-1 and J usage is TRBJ2-4; D gene ambiguous. Deletions cut 3 bases from V and 3 bases from J, with 15 bases between. Germline V gives CDR1 DFQATT, CDR2 SNEGSKA (reference sequence). The CDR3 covers 15 residues. The CDR3 DNA follows: TGCAGTGCTAGGTCGTGGGTGGTAGACAAAAACATTCAGTACTTC. It encodes CSARSWVVDKNIQYF.

This clonotype has just a few counts. This chain joins TRBV9 and TRBJ2-7; 7 nucleotides agree with TRBD1. The germline V gene has CDR1 SGDLS and CDR2 YYNGEE. V trimming: 4 bases; J trimming: 7 bases; junction bases outside the gene matches: 14. The CDR3 runs 15 residues. The CDR3, as DNA: TGTGCCAGCAGCCCGTCGGACAGGTACATATTAGAGCAGTACTTC. Protein: CASSPSDRYILEQYF.

This clonotype was detected many times. Written as DNA, the CDR3 is TGTGCCAGCAGTTTAGGGCAGACAAATTCACCCCTCCACTTT. It is translated as CASSLGQTNSPLHF. This chain connects TRBV28 to TRBJ1-6; no firm D call. V dropped 2 bases and J dropped 7 bases, with 9 bases sitting between them. This CDR3 has 14 amino acids. Germline-derived CDR1 and CDR2 are MDHEN and SYDVKM.

About this clonotype itself: With a much larger clone just one base away, this may be a read error. The chain is built from TRBV11-3 and TRBJ2-2, with no clear D. The CDR3 loop spans 12 amino acids. CDR1 SGHNT and CDR2 YENEEA come from the germline V gene. V lost 0 bases, J lost 6 bases, and 2 bases lay in between. The CDR3 loop reads CASSLDPGELFF. The CDR3 DNA reads TGTGCCAGCAGCTTAGATCCCGGGGAGCTGTTTTTT.

This clonotype was observed a handful of times. The rearrangement uses TRBV18 and TRBJ2-2, with D perhaps TRBD1 (5 bases). V gave up 1 base and J gave up 0 bases, with 12 bases separating them. Germline loops: CDR1 KGHSH, CDR2 LQKENI. The CDR3 contains 17 residues. The CDR3 DNA reads TGTGCCAGCTCACCACTCCAGGCCAGGGCGAACACCGGGGAGCTGTTTTTT. This sequence encodes CASSPLQARANTGELFF.

This sequence joins TRBV7-9 and TRBJ2-3; TRBD1 aligns across 8 bases. V shed 5 bases and J 2 bases; nucleotides not matched to a gene: 9. Germline CDR1 and CDR2: SEHNR and FQNEAQ (reference sequence). CDR3 size: 16 residues. This CDR3 reads CASSGRQGPYTDTQYF. CDR3 sequence (DNA): TGTGCCAGCAGCGGTCGACAGGGGCCCTACACAGATACGCAGTATTTT. Based on the CDR3 plus reference TRBV7-9 and TRBJ2-3, the full variable domain is DTGVSQNPRHKITKRGQNVTFRCDPISEHNRLYWYRQTLGQGPEFLTYFQNEAQLEKSRLLSDRFSAERPKGSFSTLEIQRTEQGDSAMYLCASSGRQGPYTDTQYFGPGTRLTVL.

This clonotype was observed many times. V usage is TRBV9 and J usage is TRBJ2-1; D uncertain. This CDR3 comprises 12 residues. Trimming left V 0 bases short and J 5 bases short, with 3 bases between. Germline V CDR1 and CDR2: SGDLS, YYNGEE. The CDR3: CASSVADNEQFF. Here the CDR3 DNA reads TGTGCCAGCAGCGTAGCGGACAATGAGCAGTTCTTC.

This clonotype occurred many times. The chain employs TRBV11-2 and TRBJ2-3; TRBD2 aligns across 8 bases. The V and J ends lost 1 base and 1 base, in that order; junction bases with no gene match: 4. The CDR3 loop spans 16 amino acids. Germline V gene data show CDR1 as SGHAT and CDR2 as FQNNGV. The CDR3 DNA is TGTGCCAGCAGCTTAGCTCCGGGAGGGGGCACAGATACGCAGTATTTT. Translating gives CASSLAPGGGTDTQYF.

The chain recombines TRBV18 with TRBJ2-1; no clear D gene. Germline-derived CDR1 and CDR2 are KGHSH and LQKENI. The CDR3 extends over 13 amino acids. V dropped 3 bases and J dropped 6 bases, with 9 bases sitting between them. This CDR3 reads CASSPYSSNEQFF. In DNA form, the CDR3 reads TGTGCCAGCTCACCCTACTCTAGCAATGAGCAGTTCTTC.

This clonotype came up a few times. The CDR3 nucleotides are TGTGCCAGCACTCCCACTCCTGGCAACCACAATGAGCAGTTCTTC. It is translated as CASTPTPGNHNEQFF. The rearrangement uses TRBV7-3 and TRBJ2-1; D is undetermined. The CDR3 runs 15 residues. Trimming took 7 bases from V and 5 from J, leaving 18 bases between them. The germline V gene has CDR1 SGHTA and CDR2 FQGTGA. Complete variable domain (other parts from reference TRBV7-3 and TRBJ2-1): GAGVSQTPSNKVTEKGKYVELRCDPISGHTALYWYRQSLGQGPEFLIYFQGTGAADDSGLPNDRFFAVRPEGSVSTLKIQRTERGDSAVYLCASTPTPGNHNEQFFGPGTRLTVL.

The rearrangement uses TRBV24-1 and TRBJ2-1; no clear D. V lost 5 bases and J 4 bases, leaving 20 bases between the germline ends. The CDR3 sequence is 17 residues long. In germline, CDR1 is KGHDR, CDR2 SFDVKD. The CDR3 sequence: CATSGDVPPTNYNEQFF. The DNA for the CDR3 is TGTGCCACCAGTGGGGATGTTCCCCCCACAAATTACAATGAGCAGTTCTTC.

This clonotype came up many times. The chain couples TRBV7-3 to TRBJ2-3; D is uncertain. CDR1 is SGHTA and CDR2 is FQGTGA in the germline V gene. The CDR3 runs 14 residues. V dropped 2 bases and J dropped 7 bases, with 13 bases sitting between them. The CDR3 loop is CASSLPDARYTQYF. CDR3 bases: TGTGCCAGCAGCTTACCCGATGCTAGGTATACGCAGTATTTT.

The chain uses TRBV30 and TRBJ2-7; D remains unclear. Germline V gene sequence: CDR1 GTSNPN, CDR2 SVGIG (reference sequence). The CDR3 length is 13 residues. V dropped 0 bases and J dropped 6 bases, with 12 bases sitting between them. This chain's CDR3 is CAWSVFGEAEQYF. CDR3 nucleotides: TGTGCCTGGAGTGTTTTTGGCGAGGCCGAGCAGTACTTC.

Only a few counts were recorded for this clonotype. The chain has TRBV12-3 or TRBV12-4 and TRBJ2-7; TRBD1 aligns across 10 bases. J lost 6 bases, V lost 6 bases, and 5 bases had no gene match. The CDR3 has 13 amino acids. CDR3 residues: CASRGQGLIEQYF. The CDR3 coding sequence is TGTGCCAGCAGGGGACAGGGGCTTATCGAGCAGTACTTC.